Detailed here is one T cell receptor beta chain. Trimming cost V 2 bases and J 7 bases; bases outside gene matches: 3. This CDR3 region has 14 residues. Germline CDR1 is DFQATT and CDR2 is SNEGSKA (reference sequence). Genomic DNA templated the TCR beta VDJ and CDR3 profiling. Via MiXCR, TCRdb re-called the reads, giving one row per CDR3 protein. The sample has around 180,000 distinct CDR3 sequences, roughly 63% seen once; the top ten hold around 45%. These data belong to a study of CD8+CD57+ T cells in acquired aplastic anemia. The origin of this receptor is a human donor in good health. The rearrangement links TRBV20-1 to TRBJ2-1; 12 nucleotides match TRBD2. The sample taken for sequencing was sorted CD4+, CD8+, or CD8+CD57+ T cells (not recorded which) from PBMCs. The CDR3, as DNA: TGCAGTGCTAGACTAGCGGGGGGGAGGAATGAGCAGTTCTTC. Encoded protein: CSARLAGGRNEQFF.